What follows are 14 T cell receptor beta chains derived from one specimen sequenced in a study of breast tumors, draining lymph nodes, adjacent tissues. MiXCR, applied by TCRdb to the multiplex PCR reads, yields one record per CDR3 protein. This repertoire shows 200,000 or so distinct CDR3 sequences, approximately 33% found once; its top ten account for about 4.3%. Axillary draining lymph nodes of breast cancer patients supplied the node samples. The sample consisted of axillary lymph node tissue. Receptor source: a female donor with breast cancer. Some clones in this sample may be carry-over from other donors' samples.

This clonotype appeared many times. This chain uses TRBV11-2 with TRBJ2-7; D remains ambiguous. The CDR3 runs 13 residues. Germline lookup yields CDR1 SGHAT and CDR2 FQNNGV. V was shortened by 3 bases and J by 2 bases, with 8 bases between the two germline ends. The CDR3 DNA follows: TGTGCCAGCAGCTTTGGGTTTACCTACGAGCAGTACTTC. This encodes CASSFGFTYEQYF.

This clonotype has ten or more counts. The rearrangement joins TRBV19 to TRBJ1-5; D unclear. Deletions cut 2 bases from V and 0 bases from J, with 8 bases between. CDR3 length: 15 amino acids. The V gene's germline CDR1 is LNHDA and CDR2 SQIVND (reference sequence). CDR3 coding DNA: TGTGCCAGTAGTATATCCAGGAATAGCAATCAGCCCCAGCATTTT. The encoded protein is CASSISRNSNQPQHF.

This clonotype was recorded at least ten times. The chain is built from TRBV5-1 and TRBJ2-3; D possibly uses TRBD1 or TRBD2 (5 bases each). Trimming shortened V by 1 base and J by 1 base, and 10 bases separated the two germline ends. The length of the CDR3 is 15 residues. Germline V CDR1 and CDR2: SGHRS, YFSETQ. The CDR3 spells CASSLRQGGTDTQYF. For the CDR3, the DNA is TGCGCCAGCAGCTTGAGGCAGGGAGGCACAGATACGCAGTATTTT.

The DNA for the CDR3 is TGCGCCAGCAGCTGGGGTGGCTCACCCCTCCACTTT. Residues: CASSWGGSPLHF. The rearrangement joins TRBV5-1 to TRBJ1-6; D is uncertain. The CDR3 is made up of 12 amino acids. Germline-derived CDR1 and CDR2 are SGHRS and YFSETQ. Trimming removed 3 bases from V and 10 bases from J, with 8 bases in between.

The chain has TRBV2 and TRBJ1-4, with 12 bases matching TRBD1. Germline CDR1 reads SNHLY; CDR2 reads FYNNEI. V shed 6 bases, J shed 6 bases, and the junction held 2 bases outside the gene matches. The CDR3 is made up of 14 amino acids. Here the CDR3 DNA reads TGTGCCAGCAGGGGGACAGGGGGCCATGAAAAACTGTTTTTT. Residues: CASRGTGGHEKLFF.

For this clonotype: Mismatch with germline at one junction end may stem from a read error. The chain links TRBV7-9 to TRBJ2-6; D is perhaps TRBD1 (7 bases). CDR1 SEHNR and CDR2 FQNEAQ come from the germline V gene (reference sequence). This CDR3 region has 19 residues. The CDR3 protein is CASSSGGRDSCSGPNVLTF. CDR3 bases: TGTGCCAGCAGCTCCGGAGGGCGGGACAGCTGCTCTGGGCCCAACGTCCTGACTTTC.

This clonotype was recorded at least ten times. V and J are TRBV9 and TRBJ2-1, with D possibly matching TRBD2 (5 bases). Germline CDR1 SGDLS, CDR2 YYNGEE. This CDR3 spans 16 amino acids. The V end lost 2 bases, the J end lost 1 base, and 13 bases lay between the germline ends. CDR3 amino acids: CASSVGRSGSYNEQFF. CDR3 DNA sequence: TGTGCCAGCAGCGTGGGCCGAAGCGGATCCTACAATGAGCAGTTCTTC.

This clonotype was found many times. The chain combines TRBV28 with TRBJ1-2; weak D call: TRBD1 (6 bases). Deletions cut 3 bases from V and 6 bases from J, with 11 bases between. Germline-derived CDR1 and CDR2 are MDHEN and SYDVKM. The CDR3 is made up of 13 amino acids. The CDR3 spells CASSFTGQDGYTF. CDR3 sequence (DNA): TGTGCCAGCAGTTTTACAGGGCAGGATGGCTACACCTTC.

This chain uses TRBV20-1 with TRBJ2-6, with D perhaps TRBD1 (6 bases). Germline CDR1 reads DFQATT; CDR2 reads SNEGSKA (reference sequence). This CDR3 spans 13 amino acids. The V end was cut by 6 bases, the J end by 4 bases, with 10 bases between. The CDR3 region has the DNA TGCAGTGCCCTTGGACAGGGGGCCAACGTCCTGACTTTC. Residues: CSALGQGANVLTF.

The CDR3 loop reads CAWSGLAGANTGELFF. The CDR3 DNA follows: TGTGCCTGGAGTGGACTAGCGGGAGCAAACACCGGGGAGCTGTTTTTT. The chain employs TRBV30 and TRBJ2-2; 12 bases are a match to TRBD2. The CDR3 contains 16 residues. V lost 1 base, J lost 2 bases, and 2 bases stayed unmatched. CDR1 is GTSNPN, CDR2 SVGIG, per germline (reference sequence). The full variable domain, in which reference TRBV30 and TRBJ2-2 provide the parts outside the CDR3, is SQTIHQWPATLVQPVGSPLSLECTVEGTSNPNLYWYRQAAGRGLQLLFYSVGIGQISSEVPQNLSASRPQDRQFILSSKKLLLSDSGFYLCAWSGLAGANTGELFFGEGSRLTVL.

The J gene is TRBJ1-3, the V gene TRBV5-1, with 7 bases fitting TRBD1. Germline loops: CDR1 SGHRS, CDR2 YFSETQ. This CDR3 is built from 17 residues. Trimming took 0 bases from V and 1 from J; bases not matched to a gene: 7. The CDR3 DNA is TGCGCCAGCAGCTTGGCCGTGGGACAGCCTTCTGGAAACACCATATATTTT. It codes for CASSLAVGQPSGNTIYF.

In its sample, this clonotype was seen many times. CDR3: CASSLRGSTSGGAGQYF. The CDR3 DNA follows: TGTGCCAGCAGCTTACGCGGGTCGACTAGCGGGGGGGCTGGGCAGTATTTT. The V call is TRBV11-2, the J call TRBJ2-3; TRBD2 agrees at 14 bases. Germline assignment: CDR1 SGHAT and CDR2 FQNNGV. The CDR3 covers 17 residues. After removal of 2 bases from V and 11 bases from J, the junction contained 12 bases not matched to a gene.

The chain is built from TRBV6-6 and TRBJ2-2; D tentatively fits TRBD1 or TRBD2 (5 bases each). V shed 6 bases and J shed 1 base, with 18 bases lying between them. The CDR3 runs 17 residues. In germline, CDR1 is MNHNY, CDR2 SVGAGI (reference sequence). In nucleotides, the CDR3 is TGTGCCAGCAGACATGGGACCCCCCTTATGAACACCGGGGAGCTGTTTTTT. Amino acids: CASRHGTPLMNTGELFF.

The CDR3 DNA reads as TGTGCCAGCAGTCCTCGGCACAGGGGGGACAGGCAAGAGACCCAGTACTTC. The encoded protein is CASSPRHRGDRQETQYF. J is TRBJ2-5 and V is TRBV5-6; 8 nucleotides agree with TRBD1. This CDR3 has 17 amino acids. With 5 bases clipped from V and 2 bases from J, the junction kept 14 bases outside the gene matches. Germline V CDR1 and CDR2: SGHDT, YYEEEE.